The source of this T cell receptor (beta chain) is a study of control samples from healthy donors and cancer patients. V shed 3 bases and J 7 bases; nucleotides not matched to a gene: 3. From germline, CDR1 is LGHNA and CDR2 YNFKEQ. The CDR3 runs 15 residues. Clones were sequenced by immunoSEQ multiplex PCR, and TCRdb holds only the in-frame ones, with some missing. The table includes tens of thousands of clones, around nine tenths detected once. A few counts support this clone. Sequencing was performed on blood. This clonotype was sampled from an older woman in good health. The chain combines TRBV4-2 with TRBJ2-1, with 13 bases lining up with TRBD2. CDR3 residues: CASSQTGLAGNEQFF. Written as DNA, the CDR3 is TGTGCCAGCAGCCAGACGGGACTAGCGGGGAATGAGCAGTTCTTC.